Shown below are 20 T cell receptor beta chains from a single sample sequenced in a study of beta chain features in type 1 diabetes. The authors reverse transcribed all of the isolated RNA, so sequencing captured expressed TCRB transcripts. Profiled with immunoSEQ multiplex PCR; TCRdb holds only in-frame clones, not every one. The sample lists hundreds of thousands of clones; 25% to 35% were seen once. The sample was naive CD4+ T cells from blood. These receptors all stem from a man aged 18 to 35 in good health.

The chain joins TRBV7-9 to TRBJ2-3; D is possibly TRBD2 (5 bases). Per germline, CDR1 SEHNR and CDR2 FQNEAQ (reference sequence). The CDR3 is made up of 15 amino acids. Trimming left V 5 bases short and J 0 bases short, with 12 bases between. The CDR3 spells CASSGGSASTDTQYF. CDR3 sequence (DNA): TGTGCCAGCAGCGGTGGTAGCGCTAGCACAGATACGCAGTATTTT.

The rearrangement uses TRBV30 and TRBJ2-2; D might be TRBD1 (6 bases). The germline V gene has CDR1 GTSNPN and CDR2 SVGIG (reference sequence). The V end was cut by 2 bases, the J end by 5 bases, with 12 bases between. This CDR3 spans 14 amino acids. DNA for the CDR3: TGTGCCTGGAGTCACAGGGCAAGGACCGGGGAGCTGTTTTTT. Translating it yields CAWSHRARTGELFF.

This clone has at least ten counts. Additional DNA sequences in this sample encode the identical CDR3. The V gene is TRBV7-3, the J gene TRBJ2-1, with D perhaps matching TRBD1 (5 bases). V lost 2 bases and J lost 0, with 8 bases in between. Looked up from germline, CDR1 is SGHTA and CDR2 is FQGTGA. The CDR3 has 15 amino acids. CDR3 region: CASSLGQGSYNEQFF. CDR3 coding DNA: TGTGCCAGCAGCTTAGGCCAGGGCTCCTACAATGAGCAGTTCTTC.

The chain uses TRBV7-9 and TRBJ2-6; D uncertain. The CDR3 has 13 residues. The V and J ends lost 8 bases and 2 bases respectively, with 7 bases between them. Germline-derived CDR1 and CDR2 are SEHNR and FQNEAQ (reference sequence). The CDR3 spells CASPLAGANVLTF. The CDR3 DNA reads as TGTGCCAGCCCATTAGCTGGGGCCAACGTCCTGACTTTC.

The gene calls are TRBV30 and TRBJ1-5; TRBD1 might be the D (6 bases). Per the germline V gene, CDR1 is GTSNPN and CDR2 is SVGIG (reference sequence). Trimming stripped 5 bases from V and 2 bases from J, with 13 bases between. This CDR3 comprises 14 residues. The chain's CDR3 is CAWGTGFGNQPQHF. The CDR3 nucleotides are TGTGCCTGGGGAACAGGGTTCGGCAATCAGCCCCAGCATTTT. The full variable domain, with the rest looked up from reference TRBV30 and TRBJ1-5, is SQTIHQWPATLVQPVGSPLSLECTVEGTSNPNLYWYRQAAGRGLQLLFYSVGIGQISSEVPQNLSASRPQDRQFILSSKKLLLSDSGFYLCAWGTGFGNQPQHFGDGTRLSIL.

This clone was seen more than once but under ten times. The chain combines TRBV30 with TRBJ1-1; D gene unclear. Trimming took 3 bases from V and 1 from J, leaving 9 bases between them. The CDR3 is 13 amino acids. Germline CDR1 is GTSNPN and CDR2 is SVGIG (reference sequence). The CDR3 is CAWRRRSNTEAFF. In DNA form, the CDR3 reads TGTGCCTGGAGACGGAGATCGAACACTGAAGCTTTCTTT. The full variable domain, rest sourced from reference TRBV30 and TRBJ1-1, is SQTIHQWPATLVQPVGSPLSLECTVEGTSNPNLYWYRQAAGRGLQLLFYSVGIGQISSEVPQNLSASRPQDRQFILSSKKLLLSDSGFYLCAWRRRSNTEAFFGQGTRLTVV.

This clone came up a few times. The chain has TRBV4-3 and TRBJ2-1; D gene ambiguous. CDR3 length: 13 residues. V was clipped by 1 base and J by 5 bases, with 6 bases between them. Germline assignment: CDR1 LGHNA and CDR2 YSLEER. The CDR3: CASSQGFDNEQFF. The CDR3 nucleotides read TGCGCCAGCAGCCAAGGGTTCGACAATGAGCAGTTCTTC.

The V and J genes are TRBV7-9 and TRBJ1-1; 7 bases map to TRBD1. The length of the CDR3 is 12 residues. Germline loops: CDR1 SEHNR, CDR2 FQNEAQ (reference sequence). With V trimmed by 6 bases and J by 5 bases, 3 bases remained unmatched. The CDR3 nucleotides are TGTGCCAGCAGACAGGGGCATACTGAAGCTTTCTTT. It codes for CASRQGHTEAFF. The whole variable domain, filled in from reference TRBV7-9 and TRBJ1-1, reads DTGVSQNPRHKITKRGQNVTFRCDPISEHNRLYWYRQTLGQGPEFLTYFQNEAQLEKSRLLSDRFSAERPKGSFSTLEIQRTEQGDSAMYLCASRQGHTEAFFGQGTRLTVV.

This clone has just a few counts. V gene TRBV7-2 combines with J gene TRBJ2-7; 11 bases line up with TRBD2. The germline gives CDR1 SGHTA, CDR2 FQGNSA. Trimming took 1 base from V and 5 from J; bases not matched to a gene: 10. There are 17 residues in the CDR3. This CDR3 reads CASSLVFGLAGGHEQYF. In DNA form, the CDR3 reads TGTGCCAGCAGCTTAGTTTTCGGTCTAGCGGGAGGCCACGAGCAGTACTTC.

The CDR3 DNA follows: TGCAGCGTTGTCTCGGAGCGCTCTGGGGCCAACGTCCTGACTTTC. Residues: CSVVSERSGANVLTF. The genes are TRBV29-1 and TRBJ2-6; D gene uncertain. Trimming left V 4 bases short and J 0 bases short, with 10 bases between. CDR1 and CDR2 from the germline V gene are SQVTM and ANQGSEA. CDR3 length equals 15 residues.

The chain has TRBV30 and TRBJ2-1; D perhaps matches TRBD1 (7 bases). Between the trimmed V and J ends, which lost 3 bases and 8 bases, there was a span of 17 bases. The CDR3 runs to 14 residues. The V gene's germline CDR1 is GTSNPN and CDR2 SVGIG (reference sequence). Here the CDR3 DNA reads TGTGCCTGGAGCCTCCAGGGGGGAATCGATGAGCAGTTCTTC. Translation: CAWSLQGGIDEQFF.

This chain connects TRBV30 to TRBJ2-5, with TRBD2 matching over 8 bases. This CDR3 is built from 15 residues. The germline CDR1 and CDR2 sequences are GTSNPN and SVGIG (reference sequence). With V trimmed by 0 bases and J by 5 bases, 8 bases remained unmatched. The CDR3 DNA sequence: TGTGCCTGGAGTGTAGGAGCGGGAGCCCTGGAGACCCAGTACTTC. It codes for CAWSVGAGALETQYF.

CDR3 in DNA: TGTGCCAGCAGTGAATGGGAGGGCGGGGAGCTGTTTTTT. It encodes CASSEWEGGELFF. This chain uses TRBV25-1 with TRBJ2-2; 7 nucleotides agree with TRBD2. CDR3 length: 13 amino acids. Germline lookup yields CDR1 MGHDK and CDR2 SYGVNS. The V gene end was trimmed by 1 base and the J gene end by 7 bases; junction bases not matched to a gene: 0.

This clone came up once. The chain is built from TRBV7-3 and TRBJ1-3; D gene unclear. Germline CDR1 reads SGHTA; CDR2 reads FQGTGA. The CDR3 is 15 amino acids. V was clipped by 3 bases and J by 0 bases, with 9 bases between them. The DNA of the CDR3 is TGTGCCAGCAGCTTCGGACCCAGCTCTGGAAACACCATATATTTT. Amino acids: CASSFGPSSGNTIYF. Full variable domain (rest looked up from reference TRBV7-3 and TRBJ1-3): GAGVSQTPSNKVTEKGKYVELRCDPISGHTALYWYRQSLGQGPEFLIYFQGTGAADDSGLPNDRFFAVRPEGSVSTLKIQRTERGDSAVYLCASSFGPSSGNTIYFGEGSWLTVV.

The V gene is TRBV4-3, the J gene TRBJ1-6, with D hard to call. This CDR3 spans 16 amino acids. V was pared by 1 base and J by 7 bases, with 14 bases between. Germline values: CDR1 LGHNA, CDR2 YSLEER. CDR3 DNA sequence: TGCGCCAGCAGCCAAGTATCCGGGATGAGGAATTCACCCCTCCACTTT. Its translation is CASSQVSGMRNSPLHF.

This clone was counted a few times. This sequence joins TRBV5-1 and TRBJ2-1, with TRBD2 matching over 13 bases. Germline V gene data show CDR1 as SGHRS and CDR2 as YFSETQ. Germline trimming cut 3 bases from V and 9 bases from J; bases unmatched to any gene: 6. The CDR3 extends over 15 amino acids. DNA of the CDR3: TGCGCCAGCAGCTCAGGGACTAGCGGGGTCGGTGAGCAGTTCTTC. Protein product: CASSSGTSGVGEQFF. The full variable domain, completed using reference TRBV5-1 and TRBJ2-1, is KAGVTQTPRYLIKTRGQQVTLSCSPISGHRSVSWYQQTPGQGLQFLFEYFSETQRNKGNFPGRFSGRQFSNSRSEMNVSTLELGDSALYLCASSSGTSGVGEQFFGPGTRLTVL.

This clone was detected a few times. V usage is TRBV9 and J usage is TRBJ1-1; D is uncertain. V lost 0 bases and J lost 2, with 5 bases in between. From germline, CDR1 is SGDLS and CDR2 YYNGEE. The CDR3 consists of 13 residues. CDR3 loop: CASSVGANTEAFF. CDR3 DNA sequence: TGTGCCAGCAGCGTAGGAGCTAACACTGAAGCTTTCTTT.

A note on this clone: Distinct nucleotide sequences in the sample also encode this CDR3. This chain links TRBV30 with TRBJ1-5, with D perhaps TRBD1 (5 bases). This CDR3 comprises 13 residues. Germline CDR1 is GTSNPN and CDR2 is SVGIG (reference sequence). V was pared by 0 bases and J by 3 bases, with 6 bases between. The CDR3 DNA sequence: TGTGCCTGGAGTGTCAGGGCCAATCAGCCCCAGCATTTT. Its protein product is CAWSVRANQPQHF.

A few counts support this clone. This rearrangement joins TRBV30 to TRBJ2-3, with D perhaps TRBD1 (5 bases). Germline lookup yields CDR1 GTSNPN and CDR2 SVGIG (reference sequence). Trimming removed 7 bases at V and 0 bases at J, with 11 bases between. The CDR3 has 13 residues. CDR3 nucleotide sequence: TGTGCCTTCGACAGAGCTAGCACAGATACGCAGTATTTT. It yields the protein CAFDRASTDTQYF.

This chain links TRBV5-4 with TRBJ1-2; D may be TRBD1 (5 bases). The V gene's germline CDR1 is SGHNT and CDR2 YYREEE (reference sequence). The V end was cut by 0 bases, the J end by 1 base, with 10 bases between. The CDR3 is made up of 15 amino acids. The chain's CDR3 is CASSLVQQGNYGYTF. DNA for the CDR3: TGTGCCAGCAGCTTGGTACAGCAGGGTAACTATGGCTACACCTTC.